This T cell receptor beta chain stems from a study of blood T cell repertoires in COVID-19. About the research overall: T cells, B-cell-depleted T cells, or PBMCs supplied cDNA or gDNA.

Germline CDR1 reads DFQATT; CDR2 reads SNEGSKA (reference sequence). The CDR3 is made up of 11 amino acids. Trimming left V 3 bases short and J 7 bases short, with 9 bases between. In the authors' methods: From reference gene primer amplification, estimates of nucleated cell counts were derived. The repertoire was sequenced with immunoSEQ multiplex PCR; TCRdb's copy has only in-frame clones and lacks some. D and trimming come from the DNA, and the V and J calls and clone size come from that table. This sample has roughly 6,600 clones; 80% to 90% occur once, and the top ten carry around 8%. In regard to this clone: Distinct nucleotide sequences in the sample also encode this CDR3.

The sequence was collected from a human donor in a cohort sampled during active COVID-19. The donor label of this sample is uncertain. What was sequenced was peripheral blood. The chain joins TRBV20-1 to TRBJ1-1, with D possibly TRBD1 on 6 matching bases. The CDR3 DNA is TGCAGTGCTAGCTCGGGACATGAAGCTTTCTTT. Translating gives CSASSGHEAFF.